These 26 T cell receptor beta chains were all obtained from the same sample, sequenced in a study of cytomegalovirus exposure and HLA in healthy donors. It was with 60 Vbeta and 13 Jbeta primers that the PCR ran. Profiled with immunoSEQ multiplex PCR; TCRdb holds only in-frame clones, not every one. This sample carries 70,000 to 100,000 clones, 65% to 85% of them seen once, and the ten largest clones take under 2.5%. Sequenced material: PBMCs. These receptors all come from a man aged 18-30 years in good health and CMV-seronegative.

The rearrangement joins TRBV11-2 to TRBJ1-1, with D hard to call. CDR1 and CDR2 (germline): SGHAT, FQNNGV. Between the trimmed V and J ends, which lost 1 base and 8 bases, there was a span of 11 bases. The length of the CDR3 is 13 residues. The CDR3 DNA follows: TGTGCCAGCAGCTTAGGCGGGAGCTTCGAAGCTTTCTTT. Translation gives CASSLGGSFEAFF.

The chain has TRBV9 and TRBJ2-1, with D unclear. Germline lookup yields CDR1 SGDLS and CDR2 YYNGEE. Trimming removed 0 bases at V and 8 bases at J, with 12 bases between. The CDR3 consists of 14 residues. The CDR3 spells CASSVDSAVDEQFF. The DNA of the CDR3 is TGTGCCAGCAGCGTAGACTCCGCCGTCGATGAGCAGTTCTTC. The variable domain in full, with the rest retrieved from reference TRBV9 and TRBJ2-1, is DSGVTQTPKHLITATGQRVTLRCSPRSGDLSVYWYQQSLDQGLQFLIQYYNGEERAKGNILERFSAQQFPDLHSELNLSSLELGDSALYFCASSVDSAVDEQFFGPGTRLTVL.

On this clone itself: Other DNA sequences in the same sample also yield this CDR3. The chain carries TRBV2 and TRBJ1-3; TRBD1 might be the D (6 bases). V lost 1 base and J lost 4, with 11 bases in between. Germline CDR1 reads SNHLY; CDR2 reads FYNNEI. This CDR3 contains 15 residues. For the CDR3, the DNA is TGTGCCAGCAGTGAAGGCGCAGGGGACGGAAACACCATATATTTT. Its translation: CASSEGAGDGNTIYF.

V usage is TRBV9 and J usage is TRBJ1-2; the match to TRBD1 covers 7 bases. Losses at the gene ends were 4 bases for V and 5 bases for J; bases not matched to a gene: 11. The CDR3 sequence is 15 residues long. CDR1 and CDR2 (germline): SGDLS, YYNGEE. The CDR3 protein is CASSFTGTESYGYTF. CDR3 DNA: TGTGCCAGCAGCTTTACCGGGACAGAAAGTTATGGCTACACCTTC.

The chain has TRBV11-2 and TRBJ1-5, with 7 bases identical to TRBD1. The CDR3 is made up of 16 amino acids. The V and J ends lost 2 bases and 1 base, in that order; junction bases with no gene match: 5. The V gene's germline CDR1 is SGHAT and CDR2 FQNNGV. This CDR3 reads CASSLHTGASNQPQHF. In DNA, the CDR3 is TGTGCCAGCAGCTTACACACAGGGGCGAGCAATCAGCCCCAGCATTTT.

The chain couples TRBV7-2 to TRBJ2-5; a possible D gene is TRBD1 (7 bases). Germline loops: CDR1 SGHTA, CDR2 FQGNSA. The CDR3 length is 15 residues. V dropped 7 bases and J dropped 5 bases, with 20 bases sitting between them. As DNA, the CDR3 is TGTGCCAGCACCCCGAACAGGGGTGGAGGGGAGACCCAGTACTTC. It codes for CASTPNRGGGETQYF.

The chain joins TRBV7-8 to TRBJ1-6; D gene ambiguous. The CDR3 has 14 residues. The germline V gene encodes CDR1 SGHVS and CDR2 FQNEAQ. Trimming left V 5 bases short and J 2 bases short, with 7 bases between. The CDR3: CASSLDTYNSPLHF. As DNA, the CDR3 is TGTGCCAGCAGCCTCGACACCTATAATTCACCCCTCCACTTT. Drawing the rest from reference TRBV7-8 and TRBJ1-6, the complete variable domain is GAGVSQSPRYKVAKRGQDVALRCDPISGHVSLFWYQQALGQGPEFLTYFQNEAQLDKSGLPSDRFFAERPEGSVSTLKIQRTQQEDSAVYLCASSLDTYNSPLHFGNGTRLTVT.

J is TRBJ2-4 and V is TRBV20-1, with D possibly matching TRBD1 (6 bases). Trimming stripped 5 bases from V and 7 bases from J, with 9 bases between. Germline V lookup: CDR1 DFQATT, CDR2 SNEGSKA (reference sequence). The CDR3 extends over 11 amino acids. The CDR3 sequence: CSAPTGNIQYF. Here the CDR3 DNA reads TGCAGTGCTCCAACAGGGAACATTCAGTACTTC.

The rearrangement uses TRBV29-1 and TRBJ2-1, with a tentative D call TRBD2 (7 bases). Germline lookup yields CDR1 SQVTM and CDR2 ANQGSEA. Trimming removed 6 bases from V and 4 bases from J, with 16 bases in between. The CDR3 runs to 14 residues. The CDR3 nucleotides read TGCAGCGTCCCGGACAGCGGGGATTACAATGAGCAGTTCTTC. Protein product: CSVPDSGDYNEQFF.

The chain uses TRBV7-3 and TRBJ2-7; TRBD1 matches at 7 bases. In germline, CDR1 is SGHTA, CDR2 FQGTGA. The length of the CDR3 is 15 residues. Trimming took 3 bases from V and 6 from J; bases not matched to a gene: 11. DNA of the CDR3: TGTGCCAGCAGCTTCAATGGACAGGCGGAAGGCGAGCAGTACTTC. Its protein is CASSFNGQAEGEQYF.

V usage is TRBV5-1 and J usage is TRBJ1-6, with D perhaps TRBD1 (6 bases). Germline-derived CDR1 and CDR2 are SGHRS and YFSETQ. The CDR3 is 14 amino acids. V lost 4 bases and J 8 bases, leaving 13 bases between the germline ends. DNA of the CDR3: TGCGCCAGCAGCGAAGCCCACAGGGATTCACCCCTCCACTTT. It translates to CASSEAHRDSPLHF. Looking up the rest from reference TRBV5-1 and TRBJ1-6 gives the full variable domain: KAGVTQTPRYLIKTRGQQVTLSCSPISGHRSVSWYQQTPGQGLQFLFEYFSETQRNKGNFPGRFSGRQFSNSRSEMNVSTLELGDSALYLCASSEAHRDSPLHFGNGTRLTVT.

The chain links TRBV6-5 to TRBJ2-7; a possible D gene is TRBD1 (6 bases). V was pared by 2 bases and J by 1 base, with 12 bases between. In germline, CDR1 is MNHEY, CDR2 SVGAGI. The CDR3 runs to 15 residues. For the CDR3, the DNA is TGTGCCAGCAGTTACGGCGCACAGGGTTCCTACGAGCAGTACTTC. Protein sequence: CASSYGAQGSYEQYF.

The rearrangement joins TRBV2 to TRBJ1-6; TRBD1 aligns across 8 bases. CDR1 is SNHLY, CDR2 FYNNEI, per germline. There are 15 residues in the CDR3. Trimming at V came to 6 bases and at J to 2 bases, leaving 3 bases not matched to a gene. Here the CDR3 DNA reads TGTGCCAGCAGCGAACAGGGGGCCTATAATTCACCCCTCCACTTT. The encoded protein is CASSEQGAYNSPLHF.

The chain links TRBV18 to TRBJ2-2, with a possible D match to TRBD1 (6 bases). V shed 1 base and J shed 3 bases, with 12 bases lying between them. This CDR3 region has 16 residues. Germline-derived CDR1 and CDR2 are KGHSH and LQKENI. The DNA of the CDR3 is TGTGCCAGCTCACCACAAAAGGGGGTGGACACCGGGGAGCTGTTTTTT. Its translation: CASSPQKGVDTGELFF.

This sequence joins TRBV6-5 and TRBJ2-7, with TRBD2 as a possible D gene (6 bases). This CDR3 comprises 13 residues. Germline assignment: CDR1 MNHEY and CDR2 SVGAGI. V was pared by 5 bases and J by 3 bases, with 11 bases between. The CDR3 protein is CASSAGLLYEQYF. The DNA for the CDR3 is TGTGCCAGCAGTGCGGGACTTCTCTACGAGCAGTACTTC.

The chain is built from TRBV18 and TRBJ2-7, with TRBD2 matching over 7 bases. The CDR3 loop spans 16 amino acids. Germline assignment: CDR1 KGHSH and CDR2 LQKENI. Unmatched junction bases numbered 17, after V lost 6 bases and J lost 6 bases. The CDR3 coding sequence is TGTGCCAGCTCCCCGACCCCGCTAGCGGCGTTGGGCGAGCAGTACTTC. It specifies CASSPTPLAALGEQYF.

This chain uses TRBV6-1 with TRBJ2-1; a possible D gene is TRBD2 (6 bases). The germline CDR1 and CDR2 sequences are MNHNS and SASEGT. The V and J ends lost 6 bases and 3 bases respectively, with 12 bases between them. This CDR3 contains 14 residues. The CDR3 loop reads CASRGRLDYNEQFF. The CDR3 DNA is TGTGCCAGCAGGGGGAGGCTTGACTACAATGAGCAGTTCTTC.

CDR3 nucleotide sequence: TGTGCCAGCTCACCAGGCGGAACCGGGGAGCTGTTTTTT. As protein: CASSPGGTGELFF. The rearrangement joins TRBV18 to TRBJ2-2; D gene uncertain. CDR3 length equals 13 residues. The germline CDR1 and CDR2 sequences are KGHSH and LQKENI. Trimming removed 2 bases from V and 5 bases from J, with 6 bases in between.

CDR3 sequence reads: CASSQVKLAVNYEQYF. The CDR3 bases are TGCGCCAGCAGCCAAGTTAAACTAGCGGTAAACTACGAGCAGTACTTC. The V and J genes are TRBV4-1 and TRBJ2-7; 8 bases agree with TRBD2. The CDR3 runs 16 residues. Germline V gene data show CDR1 as MGHRA and CDR2 as YSYEKL. Unmatched junction bases numbered 8, after V lost 1 base and J lost 3 bases.

The gene calls are TRBV6-5 and TRBJ2-7, with 8 bases fitting TRBD1. Germline lookup yields CDR1 MNHEY and CDR2 SVGAGI. The CDR3 covers 15 residues. With V trimmed by 0 bases and J by 2 bases, 3 bases remained unmatched. CDR3 amino acids: CASSYSTGAPYEQYF. The DNA of the CDR3 is TGTGCCAGCAGTTACTCGACAGGGGCCCCCTACGAGCAGTACTTC.

Turning to this clone: The sample has other DNA sequences that encode this CDR3 too. The rearrangement uses TRBV30 and TRBJ1-5; 9 bases are shared with TRBD1. The V gene's germline CDR1 is GTSNPN and CDR2 SVGIG (reference sequence). V was pared by 3 bases and J by 4 bases, with 1 base of the junction left unmatched. The CDR3 totals 13 residues. CDR3 nucleotide sequence: TGTGCCTGGAGGGGACAGGGAAATCAGCCCCAGCATTTT. Translating gives CAWRGQGNQPQHF.

The V gene is TRBV7-2, the J gene TRBJ2-3; maybe TRBD2 (6 bases). The CDR3 sequence is 15 residues long. Trimming removed 2 bases from V and 2 bases from J, with 11 bases in between. Germline loops: CDR1 SGHTA, CDR2 FQGNSA. CDR3 amino acids: CASSLWAGNTDTQYF. CDR3 sequence (DNA): TGTGCCAGCAGCTTATGGGCGGGGAACACAGATACGCAGTATTTT.

This chain joins TRBV13 and TRBJ1-1; D may be TRBD1 (5 bases). V was cut by 1 base and J by 1 base, with 10 bases left in between. The CDR3 spans 15 residues. CDR1 and CDR2 (germline): PRHDT, FYEKMQ (reference sequence). For the CDR3, the DNA is TGTGCCAGCAGCTTAGAGGGTGACAGGAACACTGAAGCTTTCTTT. Residues: CASSLEGDRNTEAFF.

This clone showed up just once. The chain employs TRBV19 and TRBJ2-1; 8 bases match TRBD2. V was pared by 2 bases and J by 3 bases, with 3 bases of the junction left unmatched. Germline V gene lookup returns CDR1 LNHDA and CDR2 SQIVND (reference sequence). There are 15 residues in the CDR3. The CDR3 DNA reads as TGTGCCAGTAGTATATCCCTAGCGGGCTACAATGAGCAGTTCTTC. Translation gives CASSISLAGYNEQFF.

CDR3 region: CASSIRRGGSDTQYF. The CDR3 coding sequence is TGTGCCAGTAGTATCCGCCGGGGGGGCTCAGATACGCAGTATTTT. The J gene is TRBJ2-3, the V gene TRBV19, with 8 bases identical to TRBD2. Per germline, CDR1 LNHDA and CDR2 SQIVND (reference sequence). After removal of 3 bases from V and 4 bases from J, the junction contained 6 bases not matched to a gene. The CDR3 is 15 residues long.

This chain uses TRBV27 with TRBJ2-7; maybe TRBD1 (5 bases). The CDR3 runs 15 residues. The germline gives CDR1 MNHEY, CDR2 SMNVEV (reference sequence). Trimming removed 2 bases at V and 2 bases at J, with 13 bases between. The DNA of the CDR3 is TGTGCCAGCAGTTTACTACCTACAGGAACCTACGAGCAGTACTTC. This gives the protein CASSLLPTGTYEQYF.